This T cell receptor beta chain derives from a study of cytomegalovirus exposure and HLA in healthy donors. The PCR ran on 60 Vbeta and 13 Jbeta primers. TCRdb keeps only in-frame clones here, not all; method: immunoSEQ multiplex PCR. The data show some 140,000 clones, approximately 69% seen once. Notes on this clone: As yet, its antigen is unknown.

This CDR3 contains 14 residues. The V gene end was trimmed by 3 bases and the J gene end by 5 bases; junction bases not matched to a gene: 6. In germline, CDR1 is KGHSH, CDR2 LQKENI. Study findings and constraints: Sequencing depth across donors, presence/absence analyses assumed, was roughly uniform.

V usage is TRBV18 and J usage is TRBJ1-1, with 7 nucleotides matching TRBD1. Sequenced input: PBMCs. This sequence was found in a man younger than 45 in good health and CMV-seronegative. The CDR3 nucleotides are TGTGCCAGCTCACCTAGTACCAGGGGGACTGAAGCTTTCTTT. This codes for CASSPSTRGTEAFF.